A single T cell receptor beta chain is shown here with its context. Its matching antigen is unknown. This sample was taken from a study of Ad26.COV2.S vaccination and SARS-CoV-2 variants. Overall study results and limits: Using TCR breadth and depth analyses may have led to underestimated total T cell responses. With respect to non-spike TCR breadth, vaccine and placebo recipients were similar.

The repertoire was sequenced with immunoSEQ multiplex PCR; TCRdb's copy has only in-frame clones and lacks some. The table has about 470,000 clones, 90% seen once; the top ten hold around 4.2%. The treatment here: over 15 received Ad26.COV2.S at low or high dose, single or two shots; 5 received placebo; per-sample allocation not given. Sampling was performed 63 days after the first vaccine or placebo injection. The donor was a Boston adult aged 18-55 years. Participants' vaccine, an Ad26 vector, delivered Wuhan-strain SARS-CoV-2 spike. Trimming took 2 bases from V and 5 from J, leaving 20 bases between them. The CDR3 contains 17 residues. Germline loops: CDR1 KGHDR, CDR2 SFDVKD.

This TCR came from a person aged 18-65 years who received the Ad26.COV2.S COVID-19 vaccine or a placebo. The source was peripheral blood, collected in a trial of Ad26.COV2.S vaccine versus placebo. The chain links TRBV24-1 to TRBJ2-5; possibly TRBD2 for D (6 bases). CDR3 DNA: TGTGCCACCAGTGATTCCCGGGCGGCGGGAAAGAGGGAGACCCAGTACTTC. It yields the protein CATSDSRAAGKRETQYF.